A selection of T cell receptor beta chains follows, all from one sample in a study of blood T cell repertoires in COVID-19. The table came from immunoSEQ multiplex PCR; TCRdb's copy has only in-frame clones and leaves some out. The profile shows about 88,000 clones, roughly 90% of them singletons. The material sequenced was peripheral blood. These receptors all come from a woman older than 75 with acute or convalescent COVID-19. Each CDR3 is given with its conserved first and last residue. D genes are given only for firm matches. Part of the rows lack a size; the others show once, few, many or a class for expanded clones.

CDR3 DNA | CDR3 protein | V gene | D gene | J gene | clone size
TGTGCCAGCAGTCCCCCGGGGGGACCGCCCCAGCATTTT | CASSPPGGPPQHF | TRBV3-1/TRBV3-2 | . | TRBJ1-5 | .
TGTGCCAGCAGCTTAAGGGCTAGCGGGGCTGGAGAGACCCAGTACTTC | CASSLRASGAGETQYF | TRBV7-2 | TRBD2 | TRBJ2-5 | few
TGTGCCAGCAGTGCCCGGGATTCCTACTTC | CASSARDSYF | TRBV6-2/TRBV6-3 | . | TRBJ2-5 | few
TGTGCCAGCAGCCATGCCCGACAGGGAGATGGAAACACCATATATTTT | CASSHARQGDGNTIYF | TRBV5-4 | TRBD1 | TRBJ1-3 | .
TGTGCCAGCAGTTACTCACTACAGGGGTTTGCTTTCTTT | CASSYSLQGFAFF | TRBV6-5 | TRBD1 | TRBJ1-1 | .
TGTGCCAGCAGTCTTAGACAGGGGGATCAGCCCCAGCATTTT | CASSLRQGDQPQHF | TRBV6-4 | TRBD1 | TRBJ1-5 | .
TGCGCCAGCAGCCAAGCTACAGGGGGGTATCCCCAGCATTTT | CASSQATGGYPQHF | TRBV4-3 | TRBD1 | TRBJ1-5 | .
TGCAGCGTGAGGTTCTCCTACGAGCAGTACTTC | CSVRFSYEQYF | TRBV29-1 | . | TRBJ2-7 | .
TGTGCCAGCAGTTACTTATCAGGGTTAGAGACCCAGTACTTC | CASSYLSGLETQYF | TRBV6-6 | . | TRBJ2-5 | .
TGTGCCAGCAGCGTAGCCCCGCGGTCCGATGAGCAGTTCTTC | CASSVAPRSDEQFF | TRBV9 | . | TRBJ2-1 | once
TGTGCCAGCAGTGAACGTAGGGTCGGACAGGGTTTCGAGCAGTACTTC | CASSERRVGQGFEQYF | TRBV2 | TRBD1 | TRBJ2-7 | .
TGTGCCAGCAGCTTGGTTTTAGAGAGTGGCTACACCTTC | CASSLVLESGYTF | TRBV5-5 | . | TRBJ1-2 | once
TGTGCCAGCAGCTTTGGAACAGTAACCTACGAGCAGTACTTC | CASSFGTVTYEQYF | TRBV5-6 | . | TRBJ2-7 | once
TGTGCCAGCAGCTCCGGACTGCCCCGCTACGAGCAGTACTTC | CASSSGLPRYEQYF | TRBV13 | . | TRBJ2-7 | .
TGTGCCAGCAGCTTAGATGGACTAGCGGGTTACGAGCAGTACTTC | CASSLDGLAGYEQYF | TRBV7-2 | TRBD2 | TRBJ2-7 | large
TGTGCCAGCAGTCCCGTAGGACAGGGGTACAATGAGCAGTTCTTC | CASSPVGQGYNEQFF | TRBV6-2/TRBV6-3 | TRBD1 | TRBJ2-1 | .
TGTGCCAGCGTAGCGGGAGGAACTAGCACAGATACGCAGTATTTT | CASVAGGTSTDTQYF | TRBV28 | TRBD2 | TRBJ2-3 | .
TGCGCCAGCTACACCGGGACAGGATCATTCTCTGGAAACACCATATATTTT | CASYTGTGSFSGNTIYF | TRBV10-1 | TRBD1 | TRBJ1-3 | few
TGTGCCAGCTCCCTTCCCAGCTCCTACGAGCAGTACTTC | CASSLPSSYEQYF | TRBV18 | . | TRBJ2-7 | .
TGTGCCAGCAGCGATAGCGGACAAGAGACCCAGTACTTC | CASSDSGQETQYF | TRBV7-3 | . | TRBJ2-5 | .
TGTGCCAGCAGGCGTATCCAGGGGGACTATGGCTACACCTTC | CASRRIQGDYGYTF | TRBV5-6 | TRBD1 | TRBJ1-2 | .
TGCGCCAGCAGCCCCGTAGGGGGGGGGTACAATGAGCAGTTCTTC | CASSPVGGGYNEQFF | TRBV4-3 | . | TRBJ2-1 | .
TGTGCCAGCAGTTTCCAGGTGTTGCGAGAGACCCAGTACTTC | CASSFQVLRETQYF | TRBV6-2/TRBV6-3 | . | TRBJ2-5 | few
TGTGCCAGCAGCCCCTGGGGCAACACTGAAGCTTTCTTT | CASSPWGNTEAFF | TRBV3-1/TRBV3-2 | . | TRBJ1-1 | .